This TCR beta chain is from a study of yellow fever vaccine responses in identical twins. Study-level points and caveats: Reportedly, twins showed a vaccine T cell response that looked partly convergent and partly personalized.

Trimming took off 5 bases at V and 5 bases at J, with 4 bases between the two ends. This CDR3 region has 11 residues. Per germline, CDR1 MNHNS and CDR2 SASEGT. One entry per CDR3 protein results from TCRdb running MiXCR on the RT-PCR reads. The data hold nearly 7,000 distinct CDR3 sequences, with around 84% observed a single time. On this clonotype: The antigen is unknown.

This clonotype originated in a young woman who received the yellow fever vaccine. The chain carries TRBV6-1 and TRBJ2-1; D unclear. The source was T cells from blood (PBMCs), unsorted or a sorted subset (not recorded which), collected before or after yellow fever vaccination (not recorded which). The CDR3 loop is CASSNDNEQFF. DNA of the CDR3: TGTGCCAGCAGTAATGACAATGAGCAGTTCTTC.